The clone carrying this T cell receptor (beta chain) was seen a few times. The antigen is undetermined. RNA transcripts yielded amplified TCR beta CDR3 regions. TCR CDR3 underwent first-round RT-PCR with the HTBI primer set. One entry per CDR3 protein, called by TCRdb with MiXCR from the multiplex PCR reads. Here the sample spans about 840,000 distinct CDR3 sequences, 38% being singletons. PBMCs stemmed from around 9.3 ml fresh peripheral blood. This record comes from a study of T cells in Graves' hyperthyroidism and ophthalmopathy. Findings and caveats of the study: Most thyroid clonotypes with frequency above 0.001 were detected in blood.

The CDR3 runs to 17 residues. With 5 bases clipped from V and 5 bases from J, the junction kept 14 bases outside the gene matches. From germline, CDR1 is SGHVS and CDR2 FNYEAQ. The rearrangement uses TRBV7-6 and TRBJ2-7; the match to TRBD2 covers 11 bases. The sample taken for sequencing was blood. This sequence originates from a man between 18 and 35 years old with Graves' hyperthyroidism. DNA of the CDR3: TGTGCCAGCAGCCTACTAGCGGGGGACCCACACGGAAACGAGCAGTACTTC. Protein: CASSLLAGDPHGNEQYF.